This T cell receptor (beta chain) was captured in a study of beta chain features in type 1 diabetes. In the study overall: There was similarity between patients and healthy donors in age, gender and cell yields. Across the samples, 107,917,701 sorted cells were examined in total. Findings and caveats of the study: Across all four CD4+ subsets, people with type 1 diabetes showed modestly shorter TCRB CDR3s.

All of the isolated RNA was reverse transcribed, so expressed TCRB transcripts were sequenced. Clones were sequenced by immunoSEQ multiplex PCR, and TCRdb holds only the in-frame ones, with some missing. The top ten hold approximately 0.93% of the sample, which has under 350,000 clones, under 8.5% seen once. A remark on this clone: What it recognizes is unknown.

The germline V gene encodes CDR1 SGHTA and CDR2 FQGTGA. This CDR3 is 13 amino acids long. V dropped 5 bases and J dropped 4 bases, with 11 bases sitting between them. Naive, central memory, regulatory and stem cell-like memory cells within the CD4+ compartment were sorted using CD45RO/CCR7/CD25/CD127/CD95/CD27. The chain uses TRBV7-3 and TRBJ1-2; possibly TRBD1 for D (5 bases). Input material: central memory CD4+ T cells from blood. The TCR was taken from a woman in her late teens or twenties in good health. This chain's CDR3 is CASSPGLGYGYTF. The DNA of the CDR3 is TGTGCCAGCAGCCCAGGGCTAGGCTATGGCTACACCTTC.